One and the same sample provided the 27 T cell receptor beta chains below, sequenced in a study of blood T cell repertoires in COVID-19. Repertoires were generated with immunoSEQ multiplex PCR, while TCRdb's copy carries only in-frame clones and drops some. Of about 100,000 clones listed, roughly 88% are singletons. Source material: peripheral blood. These receptor sequences come from a human donor in a cohort sampled during active COVID-19.

This clone was picked up a small number of times. J is TRBJ2-5 and V is TRBV7-2; 9 bases agree with TRBD2. Germline lookup yields CDR1 SGHTA and CDR2 FQGNSA. Trimming cost V 4 bases and J 5 bases; bases outside gene matches: 11. This CDR3 contains 16 residues. For the CDR3, the DNA is TGTGCCAGCAGCTCTGCAACGGGACTAGCAGGGGAGACCCAGTACTTC. Its translation: CASSSATGLAGETQYF.

The chain links TRBV2 to TRBJ2-3; 9 positions match TRBD1. There are 18 residues in the CDR3. Losses at the gene ends were 5 bases for V and 0 bases for J; bases not matched to a gene: 12. Germline CDR1 SNHLY, CDR2 FYNNEI. The CDR3 DNA follows: TGTGCCAGCAGTTTTTCCCGGGACAGGGAAAGGAGCACAGATACGCAGTATTTT. This translates into CASSFSRDRERSTDTQYF.

The V call is TRBV6-4, the J call TRBJ2-3, with 7 bases identical to TRBD1. Germline V gene lookup returns CDR1 MRHNA and CDR2 SNTAGT. With V trimmed by 2 bases and J by 3 bases, 5 bases remained unmatched. The CDR3 sequence is 15 residues long. The DNA of the CDR3 is TGTGCCAGCAGTGACACCCCAGGGGGAACAGATACGCAGTATTTT. This translates into CASSDTPGGTDTQYF.

This clone has only a few counts. This chain uses TRBV5-4 with TRBJ2-7; maybe TRBD2 (6 bases). With 5 bases removed from V and 7 bases from J, the gap between germline ends came to 16 bases. Per germline, CDR1 SGHNT and CDR2 YYREEE (reference sequence). The CDR3 has 13 residues. The CDR3 loop is CASRVGTLGEQYF. In DNA, the CDR3 is TGTGCCAGCAGAGTCGGGACTTTGGGAGAGCAGTACTTC.

The V gene is TRBV28, the J gene TRBJ2-7; 7 nucleotides agree with TRBD1. The CDR3 has 15 amino acids. With V trimmed by 4 bases and J by 0 bases, 6 bases remained unmatched. CDR1 MDHEN and CDR2 SYDVKM come from the germline V gene. The CDR3 DNA reads as TGTGCCAGCAGTTCGCTGGACAGGAGCTCCTACGAGCAGTACTTC. Amino acid sequence: CASSSLDRSSYEQYF.

The V and J genes are TRBV28 and TRBJ2-7; the match to TRBD2 covers 11 bases. The germline CDR1 and CDR2 sequences are MDHEN and SYDVKM. The ends lost 3 bases at V and 5 bases at J; junction bases unmatched: 9. The CDR3 is 16 residues long. The CDR3 protein is CASSFPPFSGRDEQYF. The CDR3 DNA is TGTGCCAGCAGTTTCCCCCCTTTTAGCGGGAGGGACGAGCAGTACTTC.

The rearrangement uses TRBV2 and TRBJ1-5; 8 bases are a match to TRBD1. V lost 7 bases, J lost 4 bases, and 3 bases stayed unmatched. The germline V gene encodes CDR1 SNHLY and CDR2 FYNNEI. There are 13 residues in the CDR3. The CDR3 reads CASMGQVNQPQHF. Written as DNA, the CDR3 is TGTGCCAGCATGGGACAGGTTAATCAGCCCCAGCATTTT.

The V call is TRBV4-2, the J call TRBJ2-3, with 11 bases matching TRBD2. The CDR3 length is 16 residues. Germline CDR1 reads LGHNA; CDR2 reads YNFKEQ. The V segment lost 4 bases and the J segment 2 bases; nucleotides outside the gene matches: 5. The CDR3 loop reads CASSRGLAGVTDTQYF. As DNA, the CDR3 is TGTGCCAGCAGCCGAGGACTAGCGGGTGTCACAGATACGCAGTATTTT.

V and J are TRBV13 and TRBJ2-2; 8 positions agree with TRBD2. Germline V gene data show CDR1 as PRHDT and CDR2 as FYEKMQ (reference sequence). The CDR3 is made up of 15 amino acids. J lost 5 bases, V lost 6 bases, and 8 bases had no gene match. The CDR3 loop reads CASSRAGVGTGELFF. CDR3 in DNA: TGTGCCAGCAGTCGAGCGGGAGTGGGTACCGGGGAGCTGTTTTTT.

The rearrangement joins TRBV30 to TRBJ1-5; the match to TRBD1 covers 9 bases. CDR3 length: 14 residues. With V trimmed by 5 bases and J by 9 bases, 11 bases remained unmatched. CDR1 GTSNPN and CDR2 SVGIG come from the germline V gene (reference sequence). CDR3 in DNA: TGTGCCTGGGCCGGGACAGGGAATTTAGGGCCCCAGCATTTT. Its translation is CAWAGTGNLGPQHF.

This clone has just one count. This sequence joins TRBV11-2 and TRBJ2-7; 8 bases match TRBD2. Germline V lookup: CDR1 SGHAT, CDR2 FQNNGV. CDR3 length: 17 residues. V was pared by 5 bases and J by 0 bases, with 12 bases of the junction left unmatched. CDR3 DNA sequence: TGTGCCAGCAGCCCTAGTGGGAGCGGGAGTCTCTCCTACGAGCAGTACTTC. This encodes CASSPSGSGSLSYEQYF.

The rearrangement uses TRBV5-4 and TRBJ2-5; 8 positions match TRBD1. CDR3 length equals 15 residues. Germline V gene sequence: CDR1 SGHNT, CDR2 YYREEE (reference sequence). Trimming cost V 1 base and J 5 bases; bases outside gene matches: 7. CDR3 DNA: TGTGCCAGCAGCTTGAGCAGCAGGGGGCACGAGACCCAGTACTTC. Amino acids: CASSLSSRGHETQYF.

The chain links TRBV7-9 to TRBJ2-7; 7 nucleotides agree with TRBD2. The CDR3 consists of 14 residues. Germline V CDR1 and CDR2: SEHNR, FQNEAQ (reference sequence). The junction had 6 bases not matched to a gene; V was cut back by 5 bases and J by 2 bases. The CDR3 loop is CASSTRREAYEQYF. Here the CDR3 DNA reads TGTGCCAGCAGCACCAGACGGGAGGCCTACGAGCAGTACTTC.

Regarding this clone: Other DNA sequences in the same sample also yield this CDR3. The chain is built from TRBV28 and TRBJ2-1; 7 positions match TRBD2. The junction had 17 bases not matched to a gene; V was cut back by 8 bases and J by 1 base. In germline, CDR1 is MDHEN, CDR2 SYDVKM. This CDR3 spans 18 amino acids. This CDR3 is CASLPAGGRAMSYNEQFF. The CDR3 nucleotides read TGTGCCAGCCTCCCCGCCGGGGGGAGGGCCATGTCCTACAATGAGCAGTTCTTC.

The chain combines TRBV5-6 with TRBJ2-5, with D possibly being TRBD1 (5 bases). Trimming removed 0 bases from V and 5 bases from J, with 8 bases in between. CDR1 and CDR2 from the germline V gene are SGHDT and YYEEEE. The CDR3 extends over 13 amino acids. The CDR3 DNA sequence: TGTGCCAGCAGCTTGGCAGGGTTTGAGACCCAGTACTTC. As protein: CASSLAGFETQYF. The variable domain in full, completed from reference TRBV5-6 and TRBJ2-5, reads DAGVTQSPTHLIKTRGQQVTLRCSPKSGHDTVSWYQQALGQGPQFIFQYYEEEERQRGNFPDRFSGHQFPNYSSELNVNALLLGDSALYLCASSLAGFETQYFGPGTRLLVL.

J is TRBJ2-7 and V is TRBV6-1, with a weak D call TRBD2 (6 bases). The CDR3 covers 14 residues. Germline CDR1 MNHNS, CDR2 SASEGT. V lost 3 bases to trimming and J lost 3 bases, with 12 bases between them. The CDR3 spells CASSDFPGDYEQYF. In nucleotides, the CDR3 is TGTGCCAGCAGTGATTTCCCGGGAGACTACGAGCAGTACTTC.

The genes are TRBV18 and TRBJ2-3; D might be TRBD2 (6 bases). This CDR3 region has 13 residues. Trimming left V 2 bases short and J 6 bases short, with 9 bases between. Germline lookup yields CDR1 KGHSH and CDR2 LQKENI. CDR3 DNA: TGTGCCAGCTCACCAGGAGGGTCCGATACGCAGTATTTT. Its protein product is CASSPGGSDTQYF.

The rearrangement links TRBV18 to TRBJ1-2; D ambiguous. V lost 1 base and J 7 bases, leaving 16 bases between the germline ends. Germline CDR1 reads KGHSH; CDR2 reads LQKENI. The CDR3 consists of 15 residues. CDR3 sequence: CASSPLRTGEGGYTF. Written as DNA, the CDR3 is TGTGCCAGCTCACCACTCCGGACGGGCGAGGGTGGCTACACCTTC.

There are a few counts of this clone. The chain uses TRBV19 and TRBJ1-5; D is undetermined. V was cut by 5 bases and J by 5 bases, with 19 bases left in between. In germline, CDR1 is LNHDA, CDR2 SQIVND (reference sequence). This CDR3 is built from 16 residues. The CDR3 DNA is TGTGCCAGTAGTCTCATTAGAGTGCTTTTCGATCAGCCCCAGCATTTT. Residues: CASSLIRVLFDQPQHF.

This chain links TRBV6-5 with TRBJ2-5, with TRBD2 matching 7 bases. The CDR3 runs 13 residues. V lost 6 bases to trimming and J lost 0 bases; unmatched junction nucleotides: 1. CDR1 is MNHEY, CDR2 SVGAGI, per germline. The CDR3 nucleotides read TGTGCCAGCAGAAGCGGGAACCAAGAGACCCAGTACTTC. Translated, it gives CASRSGNQETQYF.

The CDR3 is CASAGSYTQYF. The CDR3 DNA reads TGTGCCAGCGCCGGGAGCTATACGCAGTATTTT. The V and J genes are TRBV25-1 and TRBJ2-3; D may be TRBD2 (6 bases). Germline CDR1 MGHDK, CDR2 SYGVNS. Trimming cost V 8 bases and J 7 bases, with 10 bases left between them. The CDR3 has 11 residues. Filled out from reference TRBV25-1 and TRBJ2-3, the complete variable domain reads EADIYQTPRYLVIGTGKKITLECSQTMGHDKMYWYQQDPGMELHLIHYSYGVNSTEKGDLSSESTVSRIRTEHFPLTLESARPSHTSQYLCASAGSYTQYFGPGTRLTVL.

The genes are TRBV19 and TRBJ2-7; the D is unclear. Trimming pared 1 base from V and 0 bases from J, leaving 7 bases between. There are 14 residues in the CDR3. Germline CDR1 LNHDA, CDR2 SQIVND (reference sequence). The CDR3 reads CASSIGGFSYEQYF. The CDR3 region has the DNA TGTGCCAGTAGTATAGGCGGCTTCTCCTACGAGCAGTACTTC.

The V gene is TRBV12-3 or TRBV12-4, the J gene TRBJ2-5; D not certain. The CDR3 is 13 amino acids. With 1 base removed from V and 4 bases from J, the gap between germline ends came to 7 bases. The CDR3 DNA reads as TGTGCCAGCAGTTTAGGCCCGGGAGAGACCCAGTACTTC. Amino acid sequence: CASSLGPGETQYF.

The V and J genes are TRBV7-2 and TRBJ1-1; no firm D call. In germline, CDR1 is SGHTA, CDR2 FQGNSA. V gave up 3 bases and J gave up 5 bases, with 16 bases separating them. The length of the CDR3 is 15 residues. The CDR3 nucleotides are TGTGCCAGCAGCTTGCGACCAGGAGGCGGGACTGAAGCTTTCTTT. This translates into CASSLRPGGGTEAFF.

The chain is built from TRBV9 and TRBJ1-2, with 9 bases aligning to TRBD1. The CDR3 is 17 amino acids. Looked up from germline, CDR1 is SGDLS and CDR2 is YYNGEE. V trimming: 1 base; J trimming: 8 bases; junction bases outside the gene matches: 15. The CDR3 protein is CASSVNFGDRESGGYTF. Here the CDR3 DNA reads TGTGCCAGCAGCGTAAATTTTGGGGACAGGGAATCGGGAGGCTACACCTTC.

J is TRBJ1-5 and V is TRBV19, with D uncertain. The germline CDR1 and CDR2 sequences are LNHDA and SQIVND (reference sequence). The CDR3 runs to 15 residues. With 2 bases removed from V and 3 bases from J, the gap between germline ends came to 11 bases. The CDR3 here is CASSILDGNNQPQHF. In DNA form, the CDR3 reads TGTGCCAGTAGTATACTAGACGGAAACAATCAGCCCCAGCATTTT.

The J gene is TRBJ2-1, the V gene TRBV9, with 9 bases lining up with TRBD1. V shed 1 base, J shed 7 bases, and the junction held 6 bases outside the gene matches. CDR3 length: 15 amino acids. Germline CDR1 and CDR2: SGDLS and YYNGEE. The CDR3 nucleotides are TGTGCCAGCAGCGTATTGGGACAGGGAGGAAATGAGCAGTTCTTC. Protein product: CASSVLGQGGNEQFF.